The present T cell receptor beta chain was sequenced within a study of T cell changes during pregnancy in multiple sclerosis. Germline-derived CDR1 and CDR2 are MGHRA and YSYEKL. The V and J ends lost 0 bases and 1 base respectively, with 9 bases between them. CDR3 size: 15 residues. TCRdb's table, derived via immunoSEQ multiplex PCR, lists solely in-frame clones and lacks some. This table has under 65,000 clones, roughly 93% appearing once. The chain uses TRBV4-1 and TRBJ2-5; a weak D match, TRBD1 (5 bases). The sequenced sample was CD8+ T cells from peripheral blood mononuclear cells, obtained in the third trimester of pregnancy. The sequence derives from a female donor with multiple sclerosis, enrolled in a pregnancy study. The CDR3 nucleotides are TGCGCCAGCAGCCAAGATAGGACACCCCAAGAGACCCAGTACTTC. Amino acid sequence: CASSQDRTPQETQYF.